The sequence of this T cell receptor (beta chain) was determined in a study of T cell responses to AZD1222 COVID-19 vaccine. This CDR3 region has 13 residues. V lost 2 bases and J 6 bases, leaving 8 bases between the germline ends. CDR1 and CDR2 (germline): MNHEY, SMNVEV (reference sequence). Sequenced by immunoSEQ multiplex PCR; TCRdb stores in-frame clones only, minus some. The sample consists of some 170,000 clones, over 80% of them appearing once. The source was peripheral blood, collected 28 days after the second dose of the MenACWY control vaccine. The chain carries TRBV27 and TRBJ1-5; no definite D call. The source of this sequence is an adult who received the MenACWY meningococcal vaccine as a control. The CDR3 spells CASSLATGQPQHF. The CDR3 bases are TGTGCCAGCAGTTTAGCTACCGGTCAGCCCCAGCATTTT.